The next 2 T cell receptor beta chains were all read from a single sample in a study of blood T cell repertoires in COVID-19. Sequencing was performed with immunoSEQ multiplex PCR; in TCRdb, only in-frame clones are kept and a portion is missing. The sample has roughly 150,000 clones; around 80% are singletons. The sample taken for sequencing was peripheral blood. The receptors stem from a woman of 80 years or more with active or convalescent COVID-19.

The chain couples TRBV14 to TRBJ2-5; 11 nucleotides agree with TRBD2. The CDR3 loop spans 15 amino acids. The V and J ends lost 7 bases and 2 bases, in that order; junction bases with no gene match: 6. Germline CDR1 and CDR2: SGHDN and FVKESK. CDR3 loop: CASNRLAGGQETQYF. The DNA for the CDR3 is TGTGCCAGCAACCGGCTAGCGGGGGGTCAAGAGACCCAGTACTTC.

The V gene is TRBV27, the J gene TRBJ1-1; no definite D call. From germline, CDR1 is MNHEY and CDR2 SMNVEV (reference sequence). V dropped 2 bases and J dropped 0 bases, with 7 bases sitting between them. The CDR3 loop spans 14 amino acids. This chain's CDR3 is CASSLSFVNTEAFF. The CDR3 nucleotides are TGTGCCAGCAGTTTAAGCTTTGTGAACACTGAAGCTTTCTTT.